This TCR beta chain was obtained from a study of OX40 agonist ivuxolimab in advanced cancers. Study in general: Patients' therapy was ivuxolimab, an antibody that acts as an agonist of OX40 (CD134). Study-wide results and caveats: The specificity for antigen of the expanded peripheral T cells was not determined. The 0.1-3.0 mg/kg partial responders had among the lowest clonal expansion.

V was clipped by 5 bases and J by 0 bases, with 11 bases between them. Germline V gene data show CDR1 as MNHNY and CDR2 as SVGAGI (reference sequence). The CDR3 totals 15 residues. A remark on this clone: The antigen is undetermined.

Sequenced by immunoSEQ multiplex PCR; TCRdb stores in-frame clones only, minus some. This table holds about 68,000 clones, 90% to 95% found once. The investigators sampled blood at baseline, at cycle 4 day 1, and at cycle 7 day 1. The material sequenced was CD4+ or CD8+ T cells sorted from blood, taken in a trial of the OX40 agonist ivuxolimab. The chain recombines TRBV6-6 with TRBJ1-3; TRBD1 might be the D (5 bases). This receptor was taken from an adult with an advanced solid tumor such as melanoma, head and neck, liver or kidney cancer. Here the CDR3 DNA reads TGTGCCAGCAGTCGTTCCGGGGGCTCTGGAAACACCATATATTTT. Protein sequence: CASSRSGGSGNTIYF.